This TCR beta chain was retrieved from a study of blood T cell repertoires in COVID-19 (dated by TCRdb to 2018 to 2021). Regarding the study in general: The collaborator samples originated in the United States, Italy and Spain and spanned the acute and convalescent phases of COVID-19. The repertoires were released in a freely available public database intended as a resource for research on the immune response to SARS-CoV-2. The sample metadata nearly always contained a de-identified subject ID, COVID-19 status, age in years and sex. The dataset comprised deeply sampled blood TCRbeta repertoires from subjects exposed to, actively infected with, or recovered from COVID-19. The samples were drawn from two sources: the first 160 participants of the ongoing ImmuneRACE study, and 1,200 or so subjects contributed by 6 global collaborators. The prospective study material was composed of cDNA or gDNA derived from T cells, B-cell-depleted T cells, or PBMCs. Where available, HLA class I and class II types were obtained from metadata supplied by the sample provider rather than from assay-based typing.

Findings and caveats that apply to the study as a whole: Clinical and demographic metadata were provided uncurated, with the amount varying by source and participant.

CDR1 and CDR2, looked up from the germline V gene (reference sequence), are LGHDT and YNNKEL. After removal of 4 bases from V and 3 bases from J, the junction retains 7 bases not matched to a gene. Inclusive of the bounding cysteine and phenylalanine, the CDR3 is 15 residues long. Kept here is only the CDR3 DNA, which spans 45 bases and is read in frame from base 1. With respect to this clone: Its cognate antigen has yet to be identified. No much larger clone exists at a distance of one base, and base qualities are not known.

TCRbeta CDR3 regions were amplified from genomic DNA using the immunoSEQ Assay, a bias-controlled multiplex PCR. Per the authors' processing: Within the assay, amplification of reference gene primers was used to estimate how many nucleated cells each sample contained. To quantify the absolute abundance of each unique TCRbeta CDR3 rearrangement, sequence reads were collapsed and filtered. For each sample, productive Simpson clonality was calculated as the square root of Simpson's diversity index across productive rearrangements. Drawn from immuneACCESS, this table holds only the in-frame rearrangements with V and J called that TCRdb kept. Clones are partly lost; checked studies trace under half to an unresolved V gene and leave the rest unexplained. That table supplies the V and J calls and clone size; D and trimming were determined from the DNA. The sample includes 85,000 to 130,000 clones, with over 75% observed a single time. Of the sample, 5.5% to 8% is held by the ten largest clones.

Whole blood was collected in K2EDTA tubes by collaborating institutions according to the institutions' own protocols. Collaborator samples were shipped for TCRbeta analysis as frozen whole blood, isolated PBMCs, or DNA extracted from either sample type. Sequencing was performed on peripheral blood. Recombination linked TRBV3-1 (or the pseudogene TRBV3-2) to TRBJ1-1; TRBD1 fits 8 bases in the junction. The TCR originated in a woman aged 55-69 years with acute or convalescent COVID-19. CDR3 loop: CASSRGAGGHTEAFF. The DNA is TGTGCCAGCAGCCGGGGGGCAGGGGGCCACACTGAAGCTTTCTTT.